This T cell receptor (beta chain) was captured by sequencing in a study of cytomegalovirus exposure and HLA in healthy donors. With 60 Vbeta and 13 Jbeta primers, the PCR was carried out. Sequencing was performed with immunoSEQ multiplex PCR; in TCRdb, only in-frame clones are kept and a portion is missing. The sample lists more than 110,000 clones; 73% were seen once. CDR3 length equals 14 residues. The germline V gene has CDR1 SQVTM and CDR2 ANQGSEA. V dropped 3 bases and J dropped 1; count of bases not matched to a gene: 3. Study-level points and caveats: Equally common other TCR beta chains were less clonally expanded than HLA-associated ones, a later analysis found. The number of N-insertions in an Asian-associated ancestry cluster was reportedly below the roughly 620-donor mean in a later analysis.

For this clone: Its specificity is not known.

The TCR originated in a woman aged 40 to 50 in good health and CMV-seronegative. Sequenced material: PBMCs. The V and J genes are TRBV29-1 and TRBJ2-1, with 7 bases identical to TRBD1. The CDR3 here is CSVDDRESYNEQFF. CDR3 DNA sequence: TGCAGCGTTGATGACAGGGAGTCCTACAATGAGCAGTTCTTC.